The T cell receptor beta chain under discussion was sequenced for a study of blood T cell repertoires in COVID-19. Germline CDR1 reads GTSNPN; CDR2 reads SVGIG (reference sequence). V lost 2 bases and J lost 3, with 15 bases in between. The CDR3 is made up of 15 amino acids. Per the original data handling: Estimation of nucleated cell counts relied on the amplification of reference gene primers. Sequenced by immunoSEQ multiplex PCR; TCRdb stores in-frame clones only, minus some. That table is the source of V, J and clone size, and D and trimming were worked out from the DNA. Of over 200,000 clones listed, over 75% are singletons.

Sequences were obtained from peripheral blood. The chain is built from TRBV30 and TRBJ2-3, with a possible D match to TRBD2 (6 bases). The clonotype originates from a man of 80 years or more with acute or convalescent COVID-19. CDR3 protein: CAWSHPGASTDTQYF. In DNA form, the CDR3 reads TGTGCCTGGAGTCACCCGGGAGCTTCGACAGATACGCAGTATTTT.